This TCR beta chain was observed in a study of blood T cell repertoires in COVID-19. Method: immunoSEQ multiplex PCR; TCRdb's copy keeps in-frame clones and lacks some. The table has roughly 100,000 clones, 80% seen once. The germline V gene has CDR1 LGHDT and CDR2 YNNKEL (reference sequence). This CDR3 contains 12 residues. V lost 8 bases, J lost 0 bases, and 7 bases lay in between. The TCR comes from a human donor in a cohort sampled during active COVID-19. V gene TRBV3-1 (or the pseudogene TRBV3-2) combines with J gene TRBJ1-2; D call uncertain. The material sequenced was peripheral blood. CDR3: CASATANYGYTF. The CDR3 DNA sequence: TGTGCCAGCGCCACTGCTAACTATGGCTACACCTTC.